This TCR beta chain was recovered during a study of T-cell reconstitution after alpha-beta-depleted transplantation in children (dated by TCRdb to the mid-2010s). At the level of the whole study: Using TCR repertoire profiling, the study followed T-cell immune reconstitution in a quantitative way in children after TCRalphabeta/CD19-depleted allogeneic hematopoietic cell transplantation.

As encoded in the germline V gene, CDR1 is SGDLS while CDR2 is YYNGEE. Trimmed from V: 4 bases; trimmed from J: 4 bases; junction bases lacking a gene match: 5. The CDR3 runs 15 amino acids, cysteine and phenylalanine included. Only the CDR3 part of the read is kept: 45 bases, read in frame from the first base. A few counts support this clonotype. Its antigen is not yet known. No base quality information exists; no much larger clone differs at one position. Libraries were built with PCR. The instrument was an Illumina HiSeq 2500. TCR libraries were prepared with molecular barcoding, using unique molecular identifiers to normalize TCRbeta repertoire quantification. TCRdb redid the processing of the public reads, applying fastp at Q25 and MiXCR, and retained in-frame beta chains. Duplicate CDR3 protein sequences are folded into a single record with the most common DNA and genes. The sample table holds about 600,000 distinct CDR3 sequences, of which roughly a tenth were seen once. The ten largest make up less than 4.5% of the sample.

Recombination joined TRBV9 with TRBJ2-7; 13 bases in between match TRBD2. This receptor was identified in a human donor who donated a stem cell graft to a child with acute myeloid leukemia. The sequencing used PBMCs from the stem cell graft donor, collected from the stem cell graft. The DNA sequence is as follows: TGTGCCAGCAGCCCAGGACTAGCGGGAGAGTACGAGCAGTACTTC. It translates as CASSPGLAGEYEQYF.